This TCR beta chain was identified during a study of T cells in Graves' hyperthyroidism and ophthalmopathy. Hyperthyroidism had been newly diagnosed in patients aged 18 to 65, and its duration was under 2 months. Regions amplified from RNA transcripts were the TCR beta CDR3 regions. When the TCR CDR3 underwent first-round RT-PCR, the HTBI primer set was used. One entry per CDR3 protein, called by TCRdb with MiXCR from the multiplex PCR reads. The data show roughly 630,000 distinct CDR3 sequences, around 14% seen once. After removal of 1 base from V and 0 bases from J, the junction contained 15 bases not matched to a gene. The CDR3 totals 20 residues. Per the germline V gene, CDR1 is SEHNR and CDR2 is FQNEAQ (reference sequence).

The specimen sequenced was blood. J is TRBJ2-1 and V is TRBV7-9; 7 bases line up with TRBD1. The receptor comes from a woman aged 30 to 39 with Graves' hyperthyroidism. The CDR3 sequence is CASSLGAQGRRVSSYNEQFF. The CDR3 DNA is TGTGCCAGCAGCTTAGGAGCACAGGGGCGGCGGGTTAGCTCCTACAATGAGCAGTTCTTC.